The clone carrying this T cell receptor (beta chain) was seen once. Its antigen remains unidentified. Cells designated naive CD8 were CD45RO-negative and were positively selected for CCR7, with terminally differentiated effector memory CD45RA+ cells excluded. The data were taken from a study of shared clonotypes between healthy human individuals. Produced via immunoSEQ multiplex PCR; TCRdb's table is partial and in-frame only. This sample carries around 2,000,000 clones, just under 95% of them seen once, and the ten largest clones take roughly 1%. Study-level results: Of the naive CD4 clonotypes, around 4.7% were shared across several donors. The generation probabilities recorded for non-shared clonotypes fell below those of clonotypes shared by all four donors. Memory subsets had estimated richness that was generally smaller than that of naive subsets.

Germline values: CDR1 MGHRA, CDR2 YSYEKL. Deletions cut 1 base from V and 7 bases from J, with 13 bases between. The length of the CDR3 is 14 residues. This chain joins TRBV4-1 and TRBJ1-1; D may be TRBD1 (5 bases). Sequences were obtained from naive CD8+ T cells sorted from blood. The TCR was taken from a man between 18 and 35 years old in good health. Written as DNA, the CDR3 is TGCGCCAGCAGCCAAGTATCAGGGCTTTATGAAGCTTTCTTT. Residues: CASSQVSGLYEAFF.